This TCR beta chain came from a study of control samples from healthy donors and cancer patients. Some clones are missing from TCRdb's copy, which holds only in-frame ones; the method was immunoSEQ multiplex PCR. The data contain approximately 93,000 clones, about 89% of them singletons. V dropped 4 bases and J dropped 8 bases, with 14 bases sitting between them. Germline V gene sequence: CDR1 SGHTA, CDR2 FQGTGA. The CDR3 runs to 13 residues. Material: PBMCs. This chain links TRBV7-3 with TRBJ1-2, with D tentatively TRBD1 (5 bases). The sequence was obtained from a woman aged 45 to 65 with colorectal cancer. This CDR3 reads CASSSDPQGGYTF. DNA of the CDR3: TGTGCCAGCAGCTCCGACCCTCAGGGAGGCTACACCTTC.